This entry lists 30 T cell receptor beta chains sequenced from one sample in a study of T cell clonotyping in hematopoietic cell transplantation. This table comes from immunoSEQ multiplex PCR, and its TCRdb copy is limited to in-frame clones, with some not included. The sample shows around 15,000 clones, 85% to 95% of them seen only once. Time point specified: recipient sample about 28 days before transplant, after cytoreduction. Sequenced material: peripheral blood mononuclear cells, taken before stem cell transplant. All receptors come from a man aged 18 to 29 with biphenotypic leukemia. Some clones in this sample may be carry-over from other donors' samples.

The J gene is TRBJ2-7, the V gene TRBV7-8; no clear D. There are 13 residues in the CDR3. Per the germline V gene, CDR1 is SGHVS and CDR2 is FQNEAQ. The V and J ends lost 5 bases and 9 bases respectively, with 17 bases between them. CDR3 bases: TGTGCCAGCAGCACCTGGGCCCCCATCGGGCAGTACTTC. It codes for CASSTWAPIGQYF.

The chain links TRBV5-1 to TRBJ1-2; TRBD1 is a possible D gene (5 bases). The V end lost 5 bases, the J end lost 2 bases, and 13 bases lay between the germline ends. CDR1 SGHRS and CDR2 YFSETQ come from the germline V gene. This CDR3 has 14 residues. The CDR3 loop reads CASSADQGNYGYTF. The CDR3 DNA follows: TGCGCCAGCAGTGCCGATCAGGGCAACTATGGCTACACCTTC. The whole variable domain, remainder taken from reference TRBV5-1 and TRBJ1-2, is KAGVTQTPRYLIKTRGQQVTLSCSPISGHRSVSWYQQTPGQGLQFLFEYFSETQRNKGNFPGRFSGRQFSNSRSEMNVSTLELGDSALYLCASSADQGNYGYTFGSGTRLTVV.

The rearrangement joins TRBV5-1 to TRBJ2-5; D not certain. V was cut by 0 bases and J by 1 base, with 7 bases left in between. This CDR3 contains 14 residues. The germline V gene has CDR1 SGHRS and CDR2 YFSETQ. The CDR3 region is CASSLEAAQETQYF. The CDR3 bases are TGCGCCAGCAGCTTGGAGGCAGCCCAAGAGACCCAGTACTTC. Full variable domain (rest looked up from reference TRBV5-1 and TRBJ2-5): KAGVTQTPRYLIKTRGQQVTLSCSPISGHRSVSWYQQTPGQGLQFLFEYFSETQRNKGNFPGRFSGRQFSNSRSEMNVSTLELGDSALYLCASSLEAAQETQYFGPGTRLLVL.

This clone was seen only once. V gene TRBV5-6 combines with J gene TRBJ1-2; 7 bases match TRBD1. The CDR3 extends over 14 amino acids. CDR1 is SGHDT and CDR2 is YYEEEE in the germline V gene. V trimming: 4 bases; J trimming: 3 bases; junction bases outside the gene matches: 6. DNA of the CDR3: TGTGCCAGCAGCCCATACAGGGGATACTATGGCTACACCTTC. Translation gives CASSPYRGYYGYTF.

The rearrangement links TRBV12-5 to TRBJ1-5, with 7 bases that match TRBD1. V trimming: 2 bases; J trimming: 7 bases; junction bases outside the gene matches: 5. The length of the CDR3 is 14 residues. Looked up from germline, CDR1 is LGHNT and CDR2 is FRNRAP. CDR3 nucleotide sequence: TGTGCTAGTGGTTTGCTACAGGGGTACCAGCCCCAGCATTTT. Translating it yields CASGLLQGYQPQHF.

Here the CDR3 reads CAWTSGGVSTDTQYF. The CDR3 DNA follows: TGTGCCTGGACTAGCGGGGGGGTTAGCACAGATACGCAGTATTTT. J is TRBJ2-3 and V is TRBV30, with TRBD2 matching 12 bases. CDR1 and CDR2 (germline): GTSNPN, SVGIG (reference sequence). V was clipped by 4 bases and J by 0 bases; unmatched bases: 2. The CDR3 extends over 15 amino acids.

The CDR3, as DNA: TGCACCAGCAGCTGTCCGCAGGACCCCTCCTACAATGAGCAGTTCTTC. Protein product: CTSSCPQDPSYNEQFF. This rearrangement joins TRBV1 to TRBJ2-1. TRBV1 is assigned pseudogene status. The CDR3 runs to 16 residues.

This chain links TRBV5-8 with TRBJ1-1; no definite D call. In germline, CDR1 is SGHTS, CDR2 YDEGEE. The CDR3 is 14 amino acids. Trimming cost V 0 bases and J 2 bases, with 8 bases left between them. CDR3 amino acids: CASSLALPNTEAFF. The CDR3 bases are TGTGCCAGCAGCTTGGCTCTACCTAACACTGAAGCTTTCTTT. The full variable domain, completed using reference TRBV5-8 and TRBJ1-1, is EAGVTQSPTHLIKTRGQQATLRCSPISGHTSVYWYQQALGLGLQFLLWYDEGEERNRGNFPPRFSGRQFPNYSSELNVNALELEDSALYLCASSLALPNTEAFFGQGTRLTVV.

The V and J genes are TRBV5-4 and TRBJ2-7; possible D gene TRBD2, 5 bases. V was shortened by 4 bases and J by 3 bases, with 14 bases between the two germline ends. Germline CDR1 SGHNT, CDR2 YYREEE (reference sequence). This CDR3 spans 14 amino acids. The chain's CDR3 is CASSRGTVRYEQYF. CDR3 nucleotide sequence: TGTGCCAGCAGCCGGGGTACGGTACGCTACGAGCAGTACTTC.

J is TRBJ1-1 and V is TRBV28; 8 bases match TRBD1. The junction had 7 bases not matched to a gene; V was cut back by 6 bases and J by 1 base. The CDR3 is 15 residues long. Per germline, CDR1 MDHEN and CDR2 SYDVKM. In nucleotides, the CDR3 is TGTGCCAGCAGCCAGGAGGGGACAGGGAACACTGAAGCTTTCTTT. Translated: CASSQEGTGNTEAFF.

In its sample, this clone was seen once. The chain links TRBV5-1 to TRBJ2-3; D gene uncertain. V lost 5 bases and J lost 2, with 6 bases in between. CDR1 is SGHRS and CDR2 is YFSETQ in the germline V gene. This CDR3 spans 12 amino acids. CDR3 residues: CASRGNTDTQYF. CDR3 nucleotide sequence: TGCGCCAGCAGGGGAAACACAGATACGCAGTATTTT.

The genes are TRBV5-1 and TRBJ2-5; D call uncertain. The length of the CDR3 is 15 residues. Germline CDR1 SGHRS, CDR2 YFSETQ. The V and J ends lost 0 bases and 2 bases respectively, with 11 bases between them. CDR3: CASSLGRVGQETQYF. The CDR3 DNA sequence: TGCGCCAGCAGCTTGGGACGGGTGGGACAAGAGACCCAGTACTTC.

A remark on this clone: Other DNA variants within this sample encode the same CDR3. This chain connects TRBV5-6 to TRBJ2-7, with D hard to call. Germline V gives CDR1 SGHDT, CDR2 YYEEEE. V shed 0 bases and J shed 1 base, with 5 bases lying between them. This CDR3 spans 13 amino acids. In nucleotides, the CDR3 is TGTGCCAGCAGCTTGGCCCGGTCCTACGAGCAGTACTTC. It codes for CASSLARSYEQYF.

The J gene is TRBJ1-1, the V gene TRBV10-1; 7 nucleotides line up with TRBD1. The germline gives CDR1 WNHNN, CDR2 SYGVQD (reference sequence). V lost 6 bases, J lost 1 base, and 2 bases stayed unmatched. The CDR3 loop spans 13 amino acids. The CDR3 is CASRRDRNTEAFF. CDR3 sequence (DNA): TGCGCCAGCAGAAGGGACAGGAACACTGAAGCTTTCTTT.

The CDR3: CASSLSLKPTGELFF. The CDR3, as DNA: TGTGCCAGCAGCTTAAGTTTAAAACCCACCGGGGAGCTGTTTTTT. This chain joins TRBV13 and TRBJ2-2; D is ambiguous. V was trimmed by 2 bases and J by 4 bases, leaving 11 bases between them. The CDR3 spans 15 residues. CDR1 and CDR2 (germline): PRHDT, FYEKMQ (reference sequence).

J is TRBJ1-2 and V is TRBV4-1; a possible D gene is TRBD1 (5 bases). CDR3 length: 14 amino acids. V lost 2 bases and J 8 bases, leaving 15 bases between the germline ends. CDR1 is MGHRA, CDR2 YSYEKL, per germline. CDR3 nucleotides: TGCGCCAGCAGCCAATCCGGGACGGGCCGAGGCTACACCTTC. Translation gives CASSQSGTGRGYTF.

This chain connects TRBV2 to TRBJ2-7, with TRBD1 as a possible D gene (6 bases). Germline CDR1 is SNHLY and CDR2 is FYNNEI. This CDR3 region has 13 residues. V was cut by 9 bases and J by 1 base, with 13 bases left in between. The CDR3 region is CASGTLLSYEQYF. The CDR3 DNA reads TGTGCCAGTGGGACACTTCTTTCCTACGAGCAGTACTTC.

This clone has just one count. The chain combines TRBV10-3 with TRBJ2-7; D is perhaps TRBD1 (5 bases). The CDR3 has 12 amino acids. The ends were cut back, 10 bases at V and 2 bases at J, with 12 bases in the middle. Germline CDR1 and CDR2: ENHRY and SYGVKD. The CDR3, as DNA: TGTGCCACCGACACAGGAACCTACGAGCAGTACTTC. It encodes CATDTGTYEQYF.

The rearrangement links TRBV6-1 to TRBJ1-2, with D uncertain. Trimming took 10 bases from V and 1 from J, leaving 13 bases between them. The length of the CDR3 is 13 residues. Germline CDR1 reads MNHNS; CDR2 reads SASEGT. CDR3 amino acids: CATAQGLNYGYTF. CDR3 bases: TGTGCCACAGCCCAAGGACTTAACTATGGCTACACCTTC.

The chain joins TRBV6-1 to TRBJ1-2; 10 nucleotides line up with TRBD1. The germline CDR1 and CDR2 sequences are MNHNS and SASEGT. V trimming: 3 bases; J trimming: 8 bases; junction bases outside the gene matches: 3. The CDR3 runs 13 residues. CDR3 DNA sequence: TGTGCCAGCAGTGACGGGACAGGGGTCGGCTACACCTTC. It is translated as CASSDGTGVGYTF.

This clone occurred once. The chain combines TRBV5-4 with TRBJ2-6; D is perhaps TRBD1 (5 bases). Trimming took off 0 bases at V and 0 bases at J, with 7 bases between the two ends. The CDR3 spans 16 residues. Looked up from germline, CDR1 is SGHNT and CDR2 is YYREEE (reference sequence). The CDR3 sequence: CASSLGGHSGANVLTF. In DNA, the CDR3 is TGTGCCAGCAGCTTGGGAGGACACTCTGGGGCCAACGTCCTGACTTTC.

With respect to this clone: This same CDR3 is encoded by further DNA sequences in the sample. The chain uses TRBV5-6 and TRBJ2-7; unclear D gene. Germline V CDR1 and CDR2: SGHDT, YYEEEE. This CDR3 has 13 amino acids. Trimming took 2 bases from V and 2 from J, leaving 8 bases between them. CDR3 nucleotides: TGTGCCAGCAGCTTTGGCAGAACCTACGAGCAGTACTTC. Protein sequence: CASSFGRTYEQYF.

With regard to this clone: This same CDR3 is encoded by further DNA sequences in the sample. The rearrangement joins TRBV30 to TRBJ1-5; maybe TRBD1 (5 bases). Germline loops: CDR1 GTSNPN, CDR2 SVGIG (reference sequence). The CDR3 is 13 amino acids. Trimming removed 0 bases at V and 7 bases at J, with 10 bases between. This CDR3 reads CAWSVQGDQPQHF. The CDR3 DNA is TGTGCCTGGAGTGTACAAGGGGACCAGCCCCAGCATTTT.

This clone came up once. The chain combines TRBV30 with TRBJ2-5; weak D call: TRBD2 (5 bases). CDR3 size: 14 residues. V shed 4 bases and J shed 2 bases, with 14 bases lying between them. Germline-derived CDR1 and CDR2 are GTSNPN and SVGIG (reference sequence). CDR3 sequence reads: CAWTRKDWQETQYF. Here the CDR3 DNA reads TGTGCCTGGACCCGCAAGGACTGGCAAGAGACCCAGTACTTC.

The CDR3 sequence is CASSRTGGKVNYGYTF. CDR3 DNA: TGTGCCAGCAGCCGCACGGGAGGGAAGGTTAATTATGGCTACACCTTC. This sequence joins TRBV7-2 and TRBJ1-2; no reliable D call. The CDR3 has 16 residues. In germline, CDR1 is SGHTA, CDR2 FQGNSA. Trimming removed 5 bases from V and 5 bases from J, with 21 bases in between.

V gene TRBV19 combines with J gene TRBJ2-7, with 11 nucleotides matching TRBD1. Germline V lookup: CDR1 LNHDA, CDR2 SQIVND (reference sequence). There are 14 residues in the CDR3. With V trimmed by 10 bases and J by 6 bases, 11 bases remained unmatched. The CDR3 loop reads CATTNSGQGGEQYF. The CDR3 DNA reads as TGTGCCACTACGAATTCGGGACAGGGGGGCGAGCAGTACTTC.

The CDR3 DNA is TGTGCCAGATCGACTAGCGGGGGGGCAGATACGCAGTATTTT. This codes for CARSTSGGADTQYF. The V call is TRBV2, the J call TRBJ2-3; 14 bases are a match to TRBD2. CDR1 SNHLY and CDR2 FYNNEI come from the germline V gene. The junction had 3 bases not matched to a gene; V was cut back by 9 bases and J by 4 bases. The CDR3 spans 14 residues.

Note on this clone: Other DNA variants within this sample encode the same CDR3. The V gene is TRBV5-6, the J gene TRBJ1-5; D is uncertain. V lost 0 bases and J 6 bases, leaving 7 bases between the germline ends. The germline CDR1 and CDR2 sequences are SGHDT and YYEEEE. The length of the CDR3 is 13 residues. The CDR3 nucleotides read TGTGCCAGCAGCTTGGCGCGGGGTCAGCCCCAGCATTTT. Residues: CASSLARGQPQHF. Looking up the rest from reference TRBV5-6 and TRBJ1-5 gives the full variable domain: DAGVTQSPTHLIKTRGQQVTLRCSPKSGHDTVSWYQQALGQGPQFIFQYYEEEERQRGNFPDRFSGHQFPNYSSELNVNALLLGDSALYLCASSLARGQPQHFGDGTRLSIL.

The rearrangement joins TRBV2 to TRBJ1-2; TRBD1 matches 10 bases. The junction had 6 bases not matched to a gene; V was cut back by 5 bases and J by 3 bases. CDR3 length: 15 amino acids. Germline V CDR1 and CDR2: SNHLY, FYNNEI. DNA of the CDR3: TGTGCCAGCAGTTCCGGGACAGGGGTACACTATGGCTACACCTTC. This sequence encodes CASSSGTGVHYGYTF. The variable domain in full, with the rest retrieved from reference TRBV2 and TRBJ1-2, is EPEVTQTPSHQVTQMGQEVILRCVPISNHLYFYWYRQILGQKVEFLVSFYNNEISEKSEIFDDQFSVERPDGSNFTLKIRSTKLEDSAMYFCASSSGTGVHYGYTFGSGTRLTVV.

CDR3 nucleotides: TGTGCCAGCAGCCTATCGAGGTCCTACGAGCAGTACTTC. Amino acids: CASSLSRSYEQYF. This chain joins TRBV5-6 and TRBJ2-7; D is ambiguous. The germline V and J ends were trimmed by 4 bases and 1 base, with 9 bases remaining between them. The germline V gene encodes CDR1 SGHDT and CDR2 YYEEEE. CDR3 length equals 13 residues.